One and the same sample provided the 28 T cell receptor beta chains below, sequenced in a study of regulatory T cells in long-lasting Graves disease. TCR beta libraries were built with iRepertoire HTBI primers and Arm-PCR of CDR3 regions. TCRdb recomputed calls from the multiplex PCR reads with MiXCR, one row per CDR3 protein. This table holds approximately 560,000 distinct CDR3 sequences, about 15% found once. Time point specified: newly diagnosed GD, antithyroid drugs for less than 3 months. Isolated PBMC RNA provided the starting material for the TCR library. These data were also filed under a second study, of T cells in Graves' hyperthyroidism and ophthalmopathy.

The sequencing here drew on peripheral blood mononuclear cells (PBMCs), taken at new diagnosis, from a patient treated with antithyroid drugs. The source is a man between 18 and 35 years old with Graves disease.

V usage is TRBV6-2 or TRBV6-3 and J usage is TRBJ2-1; a weak D match, TRBD2 (5 bases). Trimming pared 7 bases from V and 4 bases from J, leaving 11 bases between. In germline, CDR1 is MNHEY, CDR2 SVGEGT. This CDR3 has 13 amino acids. CDR3 nucleotide sequence: TGTGCCAGCACCGACCCGGGATACAATGAGCAGTTCTTC. Its protein is CASTDPGYNEQFF.

This clonotype occurred many times. The rearrangement joins TRBV5-1 to TRBJ1-1; D not resolved. Germline CDR1 reads SGHRS; CDR2 reads YFSETQ. With 4 bases removed from V and 1 base from J, the gap between germline ends came to 14 bases. This CDR3 spans 15 amino acids. For the CDR3, the DNA is TGCGCCAGCAGCCAACGGACGACGGCGAACACTGAAGCTTTCTTT. Translating gives CASSQRTTANTEAFF.

The chain links TRBV5-1 to TRBJ2-2; TRBD2 matches 8 bases. Germline CDR1 reads SGHRS; CDR2 reads YFSETQ. The CDR3 extends over 16 amino acids. V gave up 0 bases and J gave up 6 bases; unmatched junction bases: 7. In DNA form, the CDR3 reads TGCGCCAGCAGCTTGGCCGGGCTAGCGGGCGCCGGGGAGCTGTTTTTT. Translating gives CASSLAGLAGAGELFF.

The V gene is TRBV27, the J gene TRBJ2-3; possibly TRBD2 for D (5 bases). The CDR3 runs 15 residues. From germline, CDR1 is MNHEY and CDR2 SMNVEV (reference sequence). Trimming took 5 bases from V and 3 from J, leaving 15 bases between them. Written as DNA, the CDR3 is TGTGCCAGCAGTCCCTTGGGTCGGGGTACAGATACGCAGTATTTT. Its translation is CASSPLGRGTDTQYF.

This clonotype occurred many times. This sequence joins TRBV12-3 or TRBV12-4 and TRBJ1-5; 7 bases are a match to TRBD1. Trimming took 6 bases from V and 0 from J; bases not matched to a gene: 5. The CDR3 spans 15 residues. The CDR3 sequence: CASSPGTASNQPQHF. The CDR3 DNA follows: TGTGCCAGCAGCCCCGGGACAGCTAGCAATCAGCCCCAGCATTTT.

This chain links TRBV6-2 or TRBV6-3 with TRBJ1-6, with no clear D. The germline V gene encodes CDR1 MNHEY and CDR2 SVGEGT. V lost 7 bases and J lost 0, with 13 bases in between. CDR3 size: 16 residues. CDR3 nucleotide sequence: TGTGCCAGCACCTCGCAGAAAGGCTCCTATAATTCACCCCTCCACTTT. Translation: CASTSQKGSYNSPLHF.

This clonotype was picked up many times. The chain recombines TRBV27 with TRBJ1-2; D gene unclear. The V end was cut by 3 bases, the J end by 8 bases, with 19 bases between. The germline V gene encodes CDR1 MNHEY and CDR2 SMNVEV (reference sequence). This CDR3 spans 15 amino acids. In nucleotides, the CDR3 is TGTGCCAGCAGTTTGAGAGACGGAGGGTCCGGGGGCTACACCTTC. Protein: CASSLRDGGSGGYTF.

This clonotype was seen many times. V usage is TRBV29-1 and J usage is TRBJ2-7; D remains ambiguous. This CDR3 is built from 12 residues. V was clipped by 3 bases and J by 5 bases, with 11 bases between them. Germline CDR1 SQVTM, CDR2 ANQGSEA. CDR3 DNA sequence: TGCAGCGTTGAGACCGTTTTTGACGAGCAGTACTTC. Encoded protein: CSVETVFDEQYF.

This clonotype was detected ten times or more. The V gene is TRBV20-1, the J gene TRBJ2-7; 8 nucleotides match TRBD2. This CDR3 has 14 residues. V gave up 1 base and J gave up 4 bases; unmatched junction bases: 6. Germline-derived CDR1 and CDR2 are DFQATT and SNEGSKA (reference sequence). CDR3 DNA: TGCAGTGCTAGAGGCGAGCGGGAGTGGTACGAGCAGTACTTC. Its translation is CSARGEREWYEQYF.

This clonotype was seen more than once but under ten times. As DNA, the CDR3 is TGCGCCAGCAGTGACAGGAACACCGGGGAGCTGTTTTTT. As protein: CASSDRNTGELFF. The rearrangement uses TRBV10-1 and TRBJ2-2; D remains unclear. Trimming took off 3 bases at V and 1 base at J, with 3 bases between the two ends. The CDR3 totals 13 residues. Looked up from germline, CDR1 is WNHNN and CDR2 is SYGVQD (reference sequence).

This clonotype was recorded many times. V gene TRBV28 combines with J gene TRBJ2-7; the match to TRBD2 covers 11 bases. Germline V gene lookup returns CDR1 MDHEN and CDR2 SYDVKM. Unmatched junction bases numbered 12, after V lost 9 bases and J lost 2 bases. The CDR3 has 16 residues. CDR3 region: CASTGLADLLTYEQYF. The CDR3 DNA reads as TGTGCCAGTACGGGACTAGCGGACCTCTTAACCTACGAGCAGTACTTC.

The table lists this clonotype with a few counts. The genes are TRBV7-9 and TRBJ2-5, with a weak D call TRBD2 (7 bases). From germline, CDR1 is SEHNR and CDR2 FQNEAQ (reference sequence). The CDR3 runs 16 residues. The ends were cut back, 1 base at V and 3 bases at J, with 15 bases in the middle. The CDR3: CASSLVGGRMEETQYF. The CDR3 coding sequence is TGTGCCAGCAGCTTAGTGGGGGGGCGGATGGAAGAGACCCAGTACTTC.

This clonotype was observed a few times. This chain links TRBV20-1 with TRBJ1-1, with TRBD1 as a possible D gene (5 bases). The length of the CDR3 is 14 residues. V was trimmed by 6 bases and J by 1 base, leaving 15 bases between them. CDR1 is DFQATT and CDR2 is SNEGSKA in the germline V gene (reference sequence). CDR3 region: CSAGRGATNTEAFF. The CDR3 DNA is TGCAGTGCGGGGAGAGGGGCCACGAACACTGAAGCTTTCTTT.

The chain links TRBV30 to TRBJ1-4, with TRBD1 matching 9 bases. The CDR3 runs 16 residues. From germline, CDR1 is GTSNPN and CDR2 SVGIG (reference sequence). After removal of 1 base from V and 2 bases from J, the junction contained 5 bases not matched to a gene. The CDR3 DNA sequence: TGTGCCTGGAGTGGGGACAGGGTATCGACTAATGAAAAACTGTTTTTT. Residues: CAWSGDRVSTNEKLFF.

This chain uses TRBV20-1 with TRBJ2-7; no reliable D call. The V gene lost 3 bases and the J gene lost 6 bases, with 12 bases spanning the gap. Per the germline V gene, CDR1 is DFQATT and CDR2 is SNEGSKA (reference sequence). This CDR3 comprises 12 residues. The CDR3 coding sequence is TGCAGTGCTAGTCTCTTGTCCCCCGAGCAGTACTTC. Translated, it gives CSASLLSPEQYF.

J is TRBJ2-1 and V is TRBV7-9, with 9 bases fitting TRBD1. Germline values: CDR1 SEHNR, CDR2 FQNEAQ (reference sequence). This CDR3 is built from 18 residues. V trimming: 5 bases; J trimming: 1 base; junction bases outside the gene matches: 12. CDR3 bases: TGTGCCAGCAGCAACCGGGACAGGGACTTTTTGTCCTACAATGAGCAGTTCTTC. Translated: CASSNRDRDFLSYNEQFF.

The rearrangement links TRBV11-2 to TRBJ2-7, with D tentatively TRBD2 (5 bases). Germline V CDR1 and CDR2: SGHAT, FQNNGV. The CDR3 sequence is 14 residues long. Trimming removed 4 bases at V and 6 bases at J, with 16 bases between. The chain's CDR3 is CASSCLGRTCEQYF. The CDR3 region has the DNA TGTGCCAGCAGCTGCTTGGGGAGAACGTGCGAGCAGTACTTC.

The chain combines TRBV20-1 with TRBJ2-1, with 8 positions matching TRBD2. The CDR3 runs 15 residues. V was pared by 4 bases and J by 4 bases, with 9 bases of the junction left unmatched. In germline, CDR1 is DFQATT, CDR2 SNEGSKA (reference sequence). DNA for the CDR3: TGCAGTGCTACAAAGCGGGAGTGGTTGTACAATGAGCAGTTCTTC. As protein: CSATKREWLYNEQFF.

This clonotype was observed at least ten times. The gene calls are TRBV2 and TRBJ2-7; 8 bases are shared with TRBD2. The germline CDR1 and CDR2 sequences are SNHLY and FYNNEI. This CDR3 region has 15 residues. J was trimmed by 2 bases and V by 5 bases; bases with no gene match: 8. The CDR3 DNA is TGTGCCAGCAGTCCAACCCCGGGACTAGCCTACGAGCAGTACTTC. It codes for CASSPTPGLAYEQYF. The full variable domain, completed using reference TRBV2 and TRBJ2-7, is EPEVTQTPSHQVTQMGQEVILRCVPISNHLYFYWYRQILGQKVEFLVSFYNNEISEKSEIFDDQFSVERPDGSNFTLKIRSTKLEDSAMYFCASSPTPGLAYEQYFGPGTRLTVT.

This clonotype was counted between two and nine times. The V and J genes are TRBV2 and TRBJ2-3; D is undetermined. The J call is in doubt because the DNA end fits TRBJ2-5 better. Germline CDR1 and CDR2: SNHLY and FYNNEI. The CDR3 spans 15 residues. The chain's CDR3 is CASSADYLGGETQYF. DNA for the CDR3: TGTGCCAGCAGCGCAGATTATTTGGGTGGAGAGACCCAGTACTTC.

This clonotype was counted many times. The chain recombines TRBV11-2 with TRBJ2-4, with D perhaps TRBD1 or TRBD2 (6 bases each). Germline V lookup: CDR1 SGHAT, CDR2 FQNNGV. Trimming removed 0 bases from V and 6 bases from J, with 12 bases in between. The length of the CDR3 is 15 residues. CDR3 DNA: TGTGCCAGCAGCTTAGAGGGGGGCAGGGGAAACATTCAGTACTTC. Its translation: CASSLEGGRGNIQYF. The full variable domain, its missing parts supplied by reference TRBV11-2 and TRBJ2-4, is EAGVAQSPRYKIIEKRQSVAFWCNPISGHATLYWYQQILGQGPKLLIQFQNNGVVDDSQLPKDRFSAERLKGVDSTLKIQPAKLEDSAVYLCASSLEGGRGNIQYFGAGTRLSVL.

This sequence joins TRBV18 and TRBJ2-7; TRBD1 is a possible D gene (6 bases). Germline assignment: CDR1 KGHSH and CDR2 LQKENI. V was clipped by 5 bases and J by 5 bases, with 19 bases between them. This CDR3 contains 15 residues. The CDR3 nucleotides read TGTGCCAGCTCAGCCCCAGGGGCCCTTCGGGACGAGCAGTACTTC. Translated: CASSAPGALRDEQYF.

The chain employs TRBV6-5 and TRBJ2-2; no reliable D call. The CDR3 spans 14 residues. The germline V gene encodes CDR1 MNHEY and CDR2 SVGAGI. V dropped 2 bases and J dropped 7 bases, with 11 bases sitting between them. In nucleotides, the CDR3 is TGTGCCAGCAGTTACCAGATGGTTGGCGGGGAGCTGTTTTTT. It specifies CASSYQMVGGELFF.

Ten or more counts support this clonotype. This chain joins TRBV2 and TRBJ1-1; D gene ambiguous. V gave up 2 bases and J gave up 2 bases, with 9 bases separating them. CDR1 SNHLY and CDR2 FYNNEI come from the germline V gene. The CDR3 sequence is 14 residues long. The CDR3, as DNA: TGTGCCAGCAGTGAATTTGTCCTTAACACTGAAGCTTTCTTT. Protein sequence: CASSEFVLNTEAFF.

V gene TRBV2 combines with J gene TRBJ2-7; D possibly uses TRBD1 or TRBD2 (5 bases each). Trimming shortened V by 2 bases and J by 0 bases, and 8 bases separated the two germline ends. Germline assignment: CDR1 SNHLY and CDR2 FYNNEI. This CDR3 comprises 14 residues. CDR3 sequence reads: CASSERGHSYEQYF. Written as DNA, the CDR3 is TGTGCCAGCAGTGAACGGGGCCACTCCTACGAGCAGTACTTC.

The sample holds many counts of this clonotype. The V gene is TRBV30, the J gene TRBJ2-7, with D possibly TRBD2 on 5 matching bases. The CDR3 consists of 12 residues. V lost 3 bases to trimming and J lost 1 base, with 7 bases between them. Germline lookup yields CDR1 GTSNPN and CDR2 SVGIG (reference sequence). CDR3 nucleotide sequence: TGTGCCTGGAGGGACTTATCCTACGAGCAGTACTTC. Protein sequence: CAWRDLSYEQYF.

This clonotype was seen a handful of times. J is TRBJ2-5 and V is TRBV7-3; TRBD1 might be the D (6 bases). There are 15 residues in the CDR3. Trimming stripped 0 bases from V and 1 base from J, with 9 bases between. Germline CDR1 reads SGHTA; CDR2 reads FQGTGA. The CDR3 coding sequence is TGTGCCAGCAGCTTAACGTCGGACAGCCAAGAGACCCAGTACTTC. Its translation: CASSLTSDSQETQYF.

V gene TRBV11-3 combines with J gene TRBJ1-3; the D is unclear. This CDR3 has 18 amino acids. The V and J ends lost 0 bases and 0 bases respectively, with 15 bases between them. The germline V gene has CDR1 SGHNT and CDR2 YENEEA. CDR3 in amino acids: CASSLDPRSRRSGNTIYF. The CDR3 DNA is TGTGCCAGCAGCTTAGACCCAAGGAGCAGGCGCTCTGGAAACACCATATATTTT.